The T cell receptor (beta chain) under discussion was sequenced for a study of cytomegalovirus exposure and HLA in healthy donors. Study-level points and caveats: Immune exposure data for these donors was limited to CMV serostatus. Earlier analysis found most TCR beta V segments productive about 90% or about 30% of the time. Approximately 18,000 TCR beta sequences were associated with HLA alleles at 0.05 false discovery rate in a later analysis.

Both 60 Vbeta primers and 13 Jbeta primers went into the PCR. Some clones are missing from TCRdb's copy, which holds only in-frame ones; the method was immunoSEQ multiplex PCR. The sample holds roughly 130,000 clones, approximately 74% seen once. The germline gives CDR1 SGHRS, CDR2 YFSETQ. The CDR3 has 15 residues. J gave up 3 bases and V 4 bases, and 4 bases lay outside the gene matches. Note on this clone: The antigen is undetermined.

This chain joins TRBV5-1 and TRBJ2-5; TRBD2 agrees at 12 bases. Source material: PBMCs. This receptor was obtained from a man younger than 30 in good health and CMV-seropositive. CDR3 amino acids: CASSPWTSGKETQYF. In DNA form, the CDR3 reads TGCGCCAGCAGCCCGTGGACTAGCGGGAAAGAGACCCAGTACTTC.